The 20 T cell receptor beta chains below all came from one sample that was sequenced in a study of vaccination effects on CD4 cells after COVID-19. The protocol was immunoSEQ multiplex PCR, while the TCRdb copy is restricted to in-frame clones and leaves out a portion. The data contain about 59,000 clones, 60% to 80% of them seen just once; the ten biggest clones take up 2%. Their target antigens are unknown. Prior to sequencing, the ViraFEST assay stimulated PBMC with viral peptide pools, which expanded the antigen-specific CD4+ T cells. CD4+ T cell isolation took place after less than 13 days of culture. The cohort was immunized with two doses of either the BNT162b2 or mRNA-1273 vaccine. Sequencing was performed on CD4+ T cells from PBMCs cultured with HCoV-OC43 spike peptides, taken after COVID-19 vaccination. Regarding subset: HCoV-OC43 spike overlapping peptide pool stimulation. The receptor set was obtained from a human donor who received a COVID-19 vaccine.

The rearrangement uses TRBV28 and TRBJ1-2; D not resolved. In germline, CDR1 is MDHEN, CDR2 SYDVKM. CDR3 length equals 13 residues. Trimming left V 1 base short and J 2 bases short, with 5 bases between. CDR3 loop: CASSLSGNYGYTF. The CDR3 coding sequence is TGTGCCAGCAGTTTATCAGGAAACTATGGCTACACCTTC.

This chain uses TRBV20-1 with TRBJ1-2; a weak D match, TRBD1 (6 bases). Looked up from germline, CDR1 is DFQATT and CDR2 is SNEGSKA (reference sequence). The V gene lost 3 bases and the J gene lost 6 bases, with 17 bases spanning the gap. The CDR3 runs to 14 residues. The CDR3 loop reads CSASLGQRADGYTF. CDR3 DNA sequence: TGCAGTGCTAGTCTGGGACAACGGGCCGATGGCTACACCTTC.

J is TRBJ2-5 and V is TRBV9; 7 bases match TRBD2. The V gene end was trimmed by 3 bases and the J gene end by 2 bases; junction bases not matched to a gene: 4. The germline V gene encodes CDR1 SGDLS and CDR2 YYNGEE. The CDR3 is 14 amino acids. CDR3 nucleotides: TGTGCCAGCAGCGGCGGGGGTTCTCAAGAGACCCAGTACTTC. Protein product: CASSGGGSQETQYF.

The chain has TRBV6-1 and TRBJ1-1; D remains ambiguous. CDR1 and CDR2 from the germline V gene are MNHNS and SASEGT. Between the trimmed V and J ends, which lost 2 bases and 3 bases, there was a span of 4 bases. CDR3 length: 12 amino acids. CDR3 protein: CASSELYTEAFF. In DNA, the CDR3 is TGTGCCAGCAGTGAACTCTACACTGAAGCTTTCTTT.

This clone was detected once. The chain recombines TRBV6-1 with TRBJ1-5; tentatively, D is TRBD1 (5 bases). Trimming removed 3 bases from V and 7 bases from J, with 10 bases in between. The CDR3 covers 13 residues. Germline values: CDR1 MNHNS, CDR2 SASEGT. CDR3 DNA: TGTGCCAGCAGTGACAGGGTTGGCCAGCCCCAGCATTTT. Encoded protein: CASSDRVGQPQHF.

The V call is TRBV5-4, the J call TRBJ2-3, with no clear D. This CDR3 contains 14 residues. CDR1 and CDR2 from the germline V gene are SGHNT and YYREEE (reference sequence). V lost 4 bases and J 1 base, leaving 10 bases between the germline ends. CDR3 nucleotides: TGTGCCAGCAGCCGTATACGGGGCACAGATACGCAGTATTTT. It codes for CASSRIRGTDTQYF.

This clone was counted only a few times. The chain's CDR3 is CASSFTAQETQYF. In DNA form, the CDR3 reads TGCGCCAGCAGCTTCACCGCCCAGGAGACCCAGTACTTC. The chain has TRBV5-1 and TRBJ2-5; D remains ambiguous. With 2 bases removed from V and 5 bases from J, the gap between germline ends came to 10 bases. This CDR3 is 13 amino acids long. Germline V gives CDR1 SGHRS, CDR2 YFSETQ.

The chain recombines TRBV9 with TRBJ2-5, with TRBD2 identical over 9 bases. Trimming at V came to 0 bases and at J to 4 bases, leaving 4 bases not matched to a gene. This CDR3 has 15 amino acids. Germline values: CDR1 SGDLS, CDR2 YYNGEE. The CDR3 spells CASSVEGGGAETQYF. In DNA form, the CDR3 reads TGTGCCAGCAGCGTAGAAGGCGGGGGGGCAGAGACCCAGTACTTC.

The chain combines TRBV19 with TRBJ2-1; TRBD2 matches 13 bases. The CDR3 spans 15 residues. The V gene's germline CDR1 is LNHDA and CDR2 SQIVND (reference sequence). V gave up 6 bases and J gave up 9 bases; unmatched junction bases: 8. Written as DNA, the CDR3 is TGTGCCAGTAGCCTAGGACTAGCGGGGGCTTCTGAGCAGTTCTTC. This translates into CASSLGLAGASEQFF.

The chain carries TRBV3-1 (or the pseudogene TRBV3-2) and TRBJ1-6; 8 bases align to TRBD1. Germline CDR1 reads LGHDT; CDR2 reads YNNKEL (reference sequence). There are 17 residues in the CDR3. The J segment lost 8 bases and the V segment lost 3 bases, leaving 12 bases of the junction unmatched. For the CDR3, the DNA is TGTGCCAGCAGCCACCTCGCCCGACAGGGGCAGGATTCACCCCTCCACTTT. Amino acid sequence: CASSHLARQGQDSPLHF.

The chain joins TRBV6-2 or TRBV6-3 to TRBJ1-6; D is perhaps TRBD1 (6 bases). This CDR3 contains 16 residues. The V end was cut by 3 bases, the J end by 1 base, with 10 bases between. Germline CDR1 MNHEY, CDR2 SVGEGT. CDR3 region: CASSYSQGSYNSPLHF. In nucleotides, the CDR3 is TGTGCCAGCAGTTATTCGCAGGGGTCCTATAATTCACCCCTCCACTTT.

The DNA of the CDR3 is TGTGCCAGCAGTCATAAGGGGCCGGGACACACACTTCTTCGGAATGAGCAGTTCTTC. Translation: CASSHKGPGHTLLRNEQFF. The rearrangement joins TRBV27 to TRBJ2-1, with D tentatively TRBD1 (6 bases). Germline CDR1 and CDR2: MNHEY and SMNVEV (reference sequence). Trimming shortened V by 5 bases and J by 7 bases, and 30 bases separated the two germline ends. The CDR3 runs 19 residues.

A single count supports this clone. The rearrangement uses TRBV18 and TRBJ2-1; possible D gene TRBD2, 6 bases. V lost 3 bases and J 9 bases, leaving 15 bases between the germline ends. The CDR3 is 14 amino acids. Per germline, CDR1 KGHSH and CDR2 LQKENI. In nucleotides, the CDR3 is TGTGCCAGCTCACCTTCGACGGGGGAAGGTGAGCAGTTCTTC. It encodes CASSPSTGEGEQFF.

The gene calls are TRBV2 and TRBJ1-2, with D perhaps matching TRBD1 (5 bases). Germline V gene lookup returns CDR1 SNHLY and CDR2 FYNNEI. The CDR3 is made up of 13 amino acids. V dropped 4 bases and J dropped 11 bases, with 17 bases sitting between them. This chain's CDR3 is CASSVMSGNIYTF. In nucleotides, the CDR3 is TGTGCCAGCAGTGTGATGTCAGGGAACATTTACACCTTC.

This chain connects TRBV2 to TRBJ1-4; no reliable D call. The CDR3 spans 13 residues. V shed 4 bases and J shed 0 bases, with 3 bases lying between them. Per germline, CDR1 SNHLY and CDR2 FYNNEI. This CDR3 is CASSGATNEKLFF. In DNA, the CDR3 is TGTGCCAGCAGTGGCGCAACTAATGAAAAACTGTTTTTT.

This chain connects TRBV5-6 to TRBJ2-7; 8 positions match TRBD1. CDR3 length equals 12 residues. Germline V gene sequence: CDR1 SGHDT, CDR2 YYEEEE. The J segment lost 7 bases and the V segment lost 5 bases, leaving 5 bases of the junction unmatched. CDR3: CASRRQGLEQYV. In DNA, the CDR3 is TGTGCCAGCAGACGACAGGGGTTGGAGCAGTACGTC.

CDR3 nucleotide sequence: TGTGCCAGCAGCCCTCCGGACAGGGACACTGAAGCTTTCTTT. Protein sequence: CASSPPDRDTEAFF. The chain links TRBV4-2 to TRBJ1-1; 8 bases fit TRBD1. Unmatched junction bases numbered 4, after V lost 4 bases and J lost 3 bases. The CDR3 is 14 residues long. The germline CDR1 and CDR2 sequences are LGHNA and YNFKEQ.

Only one count was recorded for this clone. The chain is built from TRBV18 and TRBJ1-2, with 7 bases that match TRBD1. The CDR3 sequence is 12 residues long. Germline CDR1 is KGHSH and CDR2 is LQKENI. J gave up 8 bases and V 8 bases, and 8 bases lay outside the gene matches. The CDR3 is CASGDRVRGYTF. The DNA for the CDR3 is TGTGCCAGCGGCGACAGGGTACGCGGCTACACCTTC.

In DNA form, the CDR3 reads TGTGCCAGCAGTCAAAGGGGTCCTGAAGCTTCAGCTTTCTTT. This codes for CASSQRGPEASAFF. The rearrangement joins TRBV6-2 or TRBV6-3 to TRBJ1-1, with TRBD1 as a possible D gene (5 bases). Germline CDR1 and CDR2: MNHEY and SVGEGT. Trimming took off 5 bases at V and 10 bases at J, with 20 bases between the two ends. The CDR3 contains 14 residues.

The chain has TRBV7-3 and TRBJ1-1; 8 bases fit TRBD1. The germline gives CDR1 SGHTA, CDR2 FQGTGA. This CDR3 spans 15 amino acids. V was clipped by 1 base and J by 5 bases; unmatched bases: 6. The CDR3 nucleotides are TGTGCCAGCAGCTTAAGTGCCAGGGGGCAAACTGAAGCTTTCTTT. It translates to CASSLSARGQTEAFF.